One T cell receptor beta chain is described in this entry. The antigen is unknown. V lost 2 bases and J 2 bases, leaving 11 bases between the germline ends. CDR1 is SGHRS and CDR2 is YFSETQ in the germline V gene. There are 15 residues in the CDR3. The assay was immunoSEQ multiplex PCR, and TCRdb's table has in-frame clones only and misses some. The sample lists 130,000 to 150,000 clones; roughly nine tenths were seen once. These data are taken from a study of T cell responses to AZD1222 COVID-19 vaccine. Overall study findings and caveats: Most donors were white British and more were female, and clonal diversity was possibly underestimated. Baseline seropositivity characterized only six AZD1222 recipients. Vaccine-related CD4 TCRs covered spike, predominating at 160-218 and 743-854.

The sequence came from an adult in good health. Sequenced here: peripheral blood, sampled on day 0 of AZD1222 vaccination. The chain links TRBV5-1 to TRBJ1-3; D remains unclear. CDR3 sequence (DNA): TGCGCCAGCAGCTTCAACACCGGCCCTGGAAACACCATATATTTT. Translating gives CASSFNTGPGNTIYF.